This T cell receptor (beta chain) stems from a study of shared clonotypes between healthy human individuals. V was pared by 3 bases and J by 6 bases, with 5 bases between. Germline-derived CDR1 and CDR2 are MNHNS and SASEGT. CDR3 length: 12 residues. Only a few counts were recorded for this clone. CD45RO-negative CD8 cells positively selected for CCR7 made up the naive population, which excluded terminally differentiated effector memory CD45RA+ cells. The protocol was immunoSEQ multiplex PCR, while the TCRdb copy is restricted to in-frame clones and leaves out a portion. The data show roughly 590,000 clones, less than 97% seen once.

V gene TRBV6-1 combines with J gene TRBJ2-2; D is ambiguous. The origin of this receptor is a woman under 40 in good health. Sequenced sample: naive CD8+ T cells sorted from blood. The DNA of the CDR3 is TGTGCCAGCAGTGAGGGTGCCGGGGAGCTGTTTTTT. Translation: CASSEGAGELFF.